This T cell receptor (beta chain) came from a study of T cell clusters in autoimmune cytopenias. TRB amplification used 250 ng of peripheral blood genomic DNA. Study findings and constraints: Functional roles of the in silico T cell clusters still await experimental validation. Physiological T cell clusters of healthy donors were apparently absent in primary autoimmune cytopenia patients.

Multiplex touch-down PCR amplified TRB using TRB-A and TRB-B pools in one tube. Following a re-call of the multiplex PCR reads, TCRdb has one entry per CDR3 protein and lacks DNA. The sample includes 7,000 to 8,000 distinct CDR3 sequences. On this clonotype itself: Its antigen is not known.

Per germline, CDR1 SGHTA and CDR2 FQGNSA. This CDR3 comprises 15 residues. The specimen sequenced was peripheral blood. This chain joins TRBV7-2 and TRBJ2-7. The source is a human donor with an autoimmune cytopenia or autoimmune hepatitis (not recorded which). The CDR3 region is CASSLTQESTREQYF.